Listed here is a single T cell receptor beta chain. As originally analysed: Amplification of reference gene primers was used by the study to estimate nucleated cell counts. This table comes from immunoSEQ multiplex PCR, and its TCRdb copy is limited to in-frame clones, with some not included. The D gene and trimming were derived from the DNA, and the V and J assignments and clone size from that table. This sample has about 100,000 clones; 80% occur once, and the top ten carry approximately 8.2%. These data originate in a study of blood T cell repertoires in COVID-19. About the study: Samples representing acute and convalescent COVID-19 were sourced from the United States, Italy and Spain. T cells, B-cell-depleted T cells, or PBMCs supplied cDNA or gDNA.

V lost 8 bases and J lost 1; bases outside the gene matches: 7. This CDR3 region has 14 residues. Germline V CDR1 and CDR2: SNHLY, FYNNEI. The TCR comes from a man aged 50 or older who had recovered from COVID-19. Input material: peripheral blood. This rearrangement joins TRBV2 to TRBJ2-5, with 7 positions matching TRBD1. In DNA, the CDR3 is TGTGCCAGCGGACAGGAACCTTTCCAAGAGACCCAGTACTTC. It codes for CASGQEPFQETQYF.